One and the same sample provided the 12 T cell receptor beta chains below, sequenced in a study of memory CD8 T cells in hepatitis C reinfection. Time point described: peak reinfection, 3 to 8 weeks after reinfection detection. No in vitro expansion preceded TCR sequencing of the sorted cells. The repertoire was sequenced with immunoSEQ multiplex PCR; TCRdb's copy has only in-frame clones and lacks some. The table lists 44,000 or so clones, around 87% of them singletons. Sequenced input: naive CD8+ T cells sorted from blood. Source of these receptors: a man between 18 and 29 years old with hepatitis C virus infection.

The chain links TRBV10-2 to TRBJ2-5; 11 nucleotides agree with TRBD1. The tail of the sequence fits TRBJ2-7 better, so the J call may be wrong. From germline, CDR1 is WSHSY and CDR2 SAAADI. The CDR3 contains 14 residues. Written as DNA, the CDR3 is TGCGCCAGCACTACCGGGACAGGGGGCTACGAGCAGTACTTC. Amino acids: CASTTGTGGYEQYF.

The J gene is TRBJ2-2, the V gene TRBV7-9, with TRBD2 matching 8 bases. Germline values: CDR1 SEHNR, CDR2 FQNEAQ (reference sequence). CDR3 length: 16 residues. V dropped 6 bases and J dropped 5; count of bases not matched to a gene: 11. For the CDR3, the DNA is TGTGCCAGCAGACTTCTTCTGCGGGAGGTAACCGGGGAGCTGTTTTTT. Protein product: CASRLLLREVTGELFF.

The chain links TRBV19 to TRBJ1-6, with TRBD1 matching over 7 bases. Looked up from germline, CDR1 is LNHDA and CDR2 is SQIVND (reference sequence). CDR3 length equals 17 residues. V trimming: 4 bases; J trimming: 0 bases; junction bases outside the gene matches: 6. Written as DNA, the CDR3 is TGTGCCAGTAGTAACGGACAGGCGAGCTCCTATAATTCACCCCTCCACTTT. This encodes CASSNGQASSYNSPLHF.

The chain has TRBV5-6 and TRBJ2-2, with 8 bases lining up with TRBD2. The CDR3 has 16 amino acids. The junction had 4 bases not matched to a gene; V was cut back by 1 base and J by 2 bases. Germline assignment: CDR1 SGHDT and CDR2 YYEEEE. In nucleotides, the CDR3 is TGTGCCAGCAGCTTGATAGCGGGGATTAACACCGGGGAGCTGTTTTTT. Translated, it gives CASSLIAGINTGELFF.

CDR3 in amino acids: CASSLDGGGAGGTGELFF. The CDR3, as DNA: TGTGCCAGCAGCTTGGACGGCGGGGGGGCCGGGGGAACCGGGGAGCTGTTTTTT. The rearrangement joins TRBV13 to TRBJ2-2; 9 bases are shared with TRBD2. The CDR3 is 18 amino acids. Losses at the gene ends were 3 bases for V and 5 bases for J; bases not matched to a gene: 13. CDR1 is PRHDT and CDR2 is FYEKMQ in the germline V gene (reference sequence).

The chain carries TRBV27 and TRBJ1-2, with 7 bases lining up with TRBD1. Losses at the gene ends were 4 bases for V and 2 bases for J; bases not matched to a gene: 1. Germline V gene sequence: CDR1 MNHEY, CDR2 SMNVEV (reference sequence). The CDR3 extends over 13 amino acids. The CDR3 protein is CASSWGQNYGYTF. CDR3 in DNA: TGTGCCAGCAGTTGGGGACAGAACTATGGCTACACCTTC.

This sequence joins TRBV11-2 and TRBJ2-7, with unresolved D. CDR1 and CDR2 (germline): SGHAT, FQNNGV. Trimming removed 0 bases from V and 2 bases from J, with 8 bases in between. This CDR3 has 14 amino acids. The chain's CDR3 is CASSLDQVAYEQYF. CDR3 sequence (DNA): TGTGCCAGCAGCTTAGATCAAGTAGCCTACGAGCAGTACTTC. Supplemented by reference TRBV11-2 and TRBJ2-7, the full variable domain reads EAGVAQSPRYKIIEKRQSVAFWCNPISGHATLYWYQQILGQGPKLLIQFQNNGVVDDSQLPKDRFSAERLKGVDSTLKIQPAKLEDSAVYLCASSLDQVAYEQYFGPGTRLTVT.

V gene TRBV5-1 combines with J gene TRBJ2-7; D might be TRBD1 (5 bases). This CDR3 is built from 14 residues. Germline V gives CDR1 SGHRS, CDR2 YFSETQ. V lost 0 bases, J lost 5 bases, and 12 bases lay in between. CDR3 coding DNA: TGCGCCAGCAGCTTGGGACAGCCGCTAGACGAGCAGTACTTC. It translates to CASSLGQPLDEQYF.

This sequence joins TRBV6-6 and TRBJ1-1; perhaps TRBD1 as D (6 bases). The CDR3 has 10 amino acids. Germline CDR1 MNHNY, CDR2 SVGAGI (reference sequence). Trimming pared 8 bases from V and 8 bases from J, leaving 9 bases between. This CDR3 reads CASGQPEAFF. CDR3 DNA sequence: TGTGCCAGCGGACAGCCAGAAGCTTTCTTT.

J is TRBJ2-7 and V is TRBV6-5; D perhaps matches TRBD1 (7 bases). Germline CDR1 is MNHEY and CDR2 is SVGAGI. The germline V and J ends were trimmed by 5 bases and 6 bases, with 17 bases remaining between them. CDR3 size: 14 residues. The CDR3 nucleotides are TGTGCCAGCAGTGAATATTCCCAGGGGGGCGAGCAGTACGTC. This translates into CASSEYSQGGEQYV.

J is TRBJ2-5 and V is TRBV7-9, with TRBD2 identical over 7 bases. CDR3 size: 16 residues. The germline CDR1 and CDR2 sequences are SEHNR and FQNEAQ (reference sequence). V lost 5 bases to trimming and J lost 5 bases; unmatched junction nucleotides: 14. Written as DNA, the CDR3 is TGTGCCAGCAGCCCCCCGGTGGTCGGGGGGTCGGAGACCCAGTACTTC. Translating it yields CASSPPVVGGSETQYF.

This rearrangement joins TRBV6-6 to TRBJ2-6, with D possibly being TRBD2 (6 bases). The germline V gene encodes CDR1 MNHNY and CDR2 SVGAGI (reference sequence). CDR3 length: 15 amino acids. V was shortened by 3 bases and J by 2 bases, with 8 bases between the two germline ends. CDR3 amino acids: CASSYGGTGANVLTF. The DNA of the CDR3 is TGTGCCAGCAGTTATGGGGGGACTGGGGCCAACGTCCTGACTTTC.